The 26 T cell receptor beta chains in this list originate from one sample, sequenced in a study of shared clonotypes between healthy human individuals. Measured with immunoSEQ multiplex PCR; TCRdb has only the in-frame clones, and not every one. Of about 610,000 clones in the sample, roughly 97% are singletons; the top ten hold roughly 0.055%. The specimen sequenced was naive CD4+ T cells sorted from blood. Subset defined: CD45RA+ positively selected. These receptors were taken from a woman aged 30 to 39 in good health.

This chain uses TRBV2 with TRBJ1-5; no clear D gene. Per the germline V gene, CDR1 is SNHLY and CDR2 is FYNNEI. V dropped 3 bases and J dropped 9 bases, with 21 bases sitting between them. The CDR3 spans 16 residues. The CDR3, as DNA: TGTGCCAGCAGTGAGACTCCATGGACGGGGAGAGGGCCCCAGCATTTT. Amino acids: CASSETPWTGRGPQHF.

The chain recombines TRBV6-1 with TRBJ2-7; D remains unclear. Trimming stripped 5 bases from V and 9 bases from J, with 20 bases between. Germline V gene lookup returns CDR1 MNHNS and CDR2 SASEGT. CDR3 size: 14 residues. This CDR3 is CASSSDGRPLRQYF. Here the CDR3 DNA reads TGTGCCAGCAGTTCCGATGGACGCCCCCTGAGGCAGTACTTC.

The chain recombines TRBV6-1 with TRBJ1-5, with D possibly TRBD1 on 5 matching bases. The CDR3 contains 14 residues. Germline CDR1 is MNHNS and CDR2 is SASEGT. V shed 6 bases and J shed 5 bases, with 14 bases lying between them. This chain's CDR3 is CASSEWKGYQPQHF. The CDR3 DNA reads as TGTGCCAGCAGCGAATGGAAGGGGTATCAGCCCCAGCATTTT.

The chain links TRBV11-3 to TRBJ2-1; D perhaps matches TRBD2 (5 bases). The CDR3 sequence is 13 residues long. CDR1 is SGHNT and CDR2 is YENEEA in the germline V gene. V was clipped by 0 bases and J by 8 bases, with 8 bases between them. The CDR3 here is CASSLDLGDEQFF. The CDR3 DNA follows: TGTGCCAGCAGCTTAGATCTCGGGGATGAGCAGTTCTTC. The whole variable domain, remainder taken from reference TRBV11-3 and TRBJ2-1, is EAGVVQSPRYKIIEKKQPVAFWCNPISGHNTLYWYLQNLGQGPELLIRYENEEAVDDSQLPKDRFSAERLKGVDSTLKIQPAELGDSAVYLCASSLDLGDEQFFGPGTRLTVL.

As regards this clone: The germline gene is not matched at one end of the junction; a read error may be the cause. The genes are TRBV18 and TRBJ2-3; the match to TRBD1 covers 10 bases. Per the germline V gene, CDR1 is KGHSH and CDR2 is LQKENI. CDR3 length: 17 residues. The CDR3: CASLPGTGTGVPIAQYF. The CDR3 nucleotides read TGTGCCAGCTTACCAGGCACCGGGACAGGGGTCCCAATTGCGCAGTATTTT.

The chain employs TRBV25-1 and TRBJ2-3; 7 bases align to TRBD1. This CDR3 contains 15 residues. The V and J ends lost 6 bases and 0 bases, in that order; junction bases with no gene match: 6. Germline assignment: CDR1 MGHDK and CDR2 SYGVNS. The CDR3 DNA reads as TGTGCCAGCAGAAGCGACAGGGATAGCACAGATACGCAGTATTTT. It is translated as CASRSDRDSTDTQYF.

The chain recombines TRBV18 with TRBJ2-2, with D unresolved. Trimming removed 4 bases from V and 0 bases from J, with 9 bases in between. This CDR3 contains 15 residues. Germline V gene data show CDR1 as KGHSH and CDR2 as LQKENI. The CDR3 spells CASSLNLANTGELFF. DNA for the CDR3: TGTGCCAGCTCACTTAACCTCGCGAACACCGGGGAGCTGTTTTTT.

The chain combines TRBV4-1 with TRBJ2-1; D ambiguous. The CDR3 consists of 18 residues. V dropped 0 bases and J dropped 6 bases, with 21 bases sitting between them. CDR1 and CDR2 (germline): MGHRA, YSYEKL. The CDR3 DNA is TGCGCCAGCAGCCAAGAAGGTGGCAGCTTTAGAAGGCGCAATGAGCAGTTCTTC. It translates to CASSQEGGSFRRRNEQFF.

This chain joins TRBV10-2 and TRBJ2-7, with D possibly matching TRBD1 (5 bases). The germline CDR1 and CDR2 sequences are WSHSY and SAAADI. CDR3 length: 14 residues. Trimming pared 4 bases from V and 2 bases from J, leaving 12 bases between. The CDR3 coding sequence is TGCGCCAGCAGTGGGAACAGGCTAACCTACGAGCAGTACTTC. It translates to CASSGNRLTYEQYF.

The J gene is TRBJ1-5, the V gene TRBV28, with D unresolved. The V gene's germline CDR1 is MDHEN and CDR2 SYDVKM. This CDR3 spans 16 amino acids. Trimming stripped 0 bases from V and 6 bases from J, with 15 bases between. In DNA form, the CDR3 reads TGTGCCAGCAGTTTATGGCGGCAGCCACCCGCTCAGCCCCAGCATTTT. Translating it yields CASSLWRQPPAQPQHF. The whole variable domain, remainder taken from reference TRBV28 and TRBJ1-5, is DVKVTQSSRYLVKRTGEKVFLECVQDMDHENMFWYRQDPGLGLRLIYFSYDVKMKEKGDIPEGYSVSREKKERFSLILESASTNQTSMYLCASSLWRQPPAQPQHFGDGTRLSIL.

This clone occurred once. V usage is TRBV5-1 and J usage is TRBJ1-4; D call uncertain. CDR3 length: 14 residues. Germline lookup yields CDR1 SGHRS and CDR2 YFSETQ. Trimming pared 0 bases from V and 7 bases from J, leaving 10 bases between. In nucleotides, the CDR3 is TGCGCCAGCAGCTTGGAGGCGGGAGTTGAAAAACTGTTTTTT. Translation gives CASSLEAGVEKLFF.

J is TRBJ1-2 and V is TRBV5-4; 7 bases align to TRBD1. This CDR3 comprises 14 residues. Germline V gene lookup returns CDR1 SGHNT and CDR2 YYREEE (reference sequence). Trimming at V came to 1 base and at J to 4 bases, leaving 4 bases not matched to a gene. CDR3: CASSLTGVGYGYTF. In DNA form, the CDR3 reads TGTGCCAGCAGCTTGACAGGGGTCGGCTATGGCTACACCTTC.

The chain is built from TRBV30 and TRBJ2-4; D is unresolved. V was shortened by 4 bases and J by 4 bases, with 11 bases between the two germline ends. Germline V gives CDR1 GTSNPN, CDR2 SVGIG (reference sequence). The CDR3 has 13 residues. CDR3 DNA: TGTGCCTGGAACTCGGACGGGAAAAACATTCAGTACTTC. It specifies CAWNSDGKNIQYF.

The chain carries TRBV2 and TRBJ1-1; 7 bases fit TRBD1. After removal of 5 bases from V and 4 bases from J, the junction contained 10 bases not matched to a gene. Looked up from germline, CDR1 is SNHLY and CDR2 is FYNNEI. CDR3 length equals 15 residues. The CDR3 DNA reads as TGTGCCAGCAGTCCGATGGGGACAGCCGGCACTGAAGCTTTCTTT. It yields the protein CASSPMGTAGTEAFF.

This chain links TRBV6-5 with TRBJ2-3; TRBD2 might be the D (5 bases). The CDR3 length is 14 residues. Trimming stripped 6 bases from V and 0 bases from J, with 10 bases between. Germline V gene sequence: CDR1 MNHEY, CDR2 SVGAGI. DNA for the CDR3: TGTGCCAGCAGCCGGGGTCATAGCACAGATACGCAGTATTTT. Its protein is CASSRGHSTDTQYF.

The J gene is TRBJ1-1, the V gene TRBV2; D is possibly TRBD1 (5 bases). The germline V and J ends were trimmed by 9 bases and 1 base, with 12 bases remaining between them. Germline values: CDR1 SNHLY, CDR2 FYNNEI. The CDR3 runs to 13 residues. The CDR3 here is CASARDQNTEAFF. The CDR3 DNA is TGTGCCAGTGCCCGGGACCAGAACACTGAAGCTTTCTTT.

The CDR3 DNA is TGTGCCAGCAGCTTGATGCGGAGGCTGAACACTGAAGCTTTCTTT. Translated: CASSLMRRLNTEAFF. The chain joins TRBV5-6 to TRBJ1-1; D unclear. Looked up from germline, CDR1 is SGHDT and CDR2 is YYEEEE. The length of the CDR3 is 15 residues. V shed 1 base and J shed 0 bases, with 10 bases lying between them.

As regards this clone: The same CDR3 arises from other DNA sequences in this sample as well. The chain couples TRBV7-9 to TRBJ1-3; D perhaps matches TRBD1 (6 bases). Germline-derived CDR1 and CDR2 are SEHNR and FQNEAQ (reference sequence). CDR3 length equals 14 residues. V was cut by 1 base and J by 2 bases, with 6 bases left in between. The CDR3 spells CASSLGTAGNTIYF. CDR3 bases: TGTGCCAGCAGCTTAGGGACAGCTGGAAACACCATATATTTT. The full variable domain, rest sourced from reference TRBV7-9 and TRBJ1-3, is DTGVSQNPRHKITKRGQNVTFRCDPISEHNRLYWYRQTLGQGPEFLTYFQNEAQLEKSRLLSDRFSAERPKGSFSTLEIQRTEQGDSAMYLCASSLGTAGNTIYFGEGSWLTVV.

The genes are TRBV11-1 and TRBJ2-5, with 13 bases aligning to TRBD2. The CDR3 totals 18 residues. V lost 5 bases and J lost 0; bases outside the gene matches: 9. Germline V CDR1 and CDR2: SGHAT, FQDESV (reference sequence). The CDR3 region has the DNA TGTGCCAGCAGCATTAGGACTAGCGGGAGCGGGTACCAAGAGACCCAGTACTTC. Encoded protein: CASSIRTSGSGYQETQYF.

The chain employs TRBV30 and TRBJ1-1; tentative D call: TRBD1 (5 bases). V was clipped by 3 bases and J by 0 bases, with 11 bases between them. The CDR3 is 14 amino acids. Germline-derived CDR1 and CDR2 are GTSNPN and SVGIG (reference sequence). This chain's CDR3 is CAWSPGLVNTEAFF. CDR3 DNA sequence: TGTGCCTGGAGCCCGGGACTGGTGAACACTGAAGCTTTCTTT.

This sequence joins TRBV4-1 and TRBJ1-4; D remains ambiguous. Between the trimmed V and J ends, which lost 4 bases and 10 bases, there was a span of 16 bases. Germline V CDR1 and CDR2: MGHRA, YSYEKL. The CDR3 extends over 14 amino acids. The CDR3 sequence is CASSRDGPGVKLFF. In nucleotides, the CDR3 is TGCGCCAGCAGCCGCGACGGGCCTGGAGTAAAACTGTTTTTT.

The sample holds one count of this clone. CDR3: CASSIPVGELFF. In DNA, the CDR3 is TGTGCCAGCAGTATCCCCGTTGGGGAGCTGTTTTTT. V usage is TRBV28 and J usage is TRBJ2-2; D unresolved. V was shortened by 5 bases and J by 8 bases, with 9 bases between the two germline ends. The CDR3 is 12 amino acids. Germline CDR1 reads MDHEN; CDR2 reads SYDVKM.

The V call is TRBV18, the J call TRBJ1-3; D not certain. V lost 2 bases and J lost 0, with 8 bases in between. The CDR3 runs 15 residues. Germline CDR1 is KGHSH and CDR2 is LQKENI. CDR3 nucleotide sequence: TGTGCCAGCTCACCAAGGGCCCGCTCTGGAAACACCATATATTTT. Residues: CASSPRARSGNTIYF.

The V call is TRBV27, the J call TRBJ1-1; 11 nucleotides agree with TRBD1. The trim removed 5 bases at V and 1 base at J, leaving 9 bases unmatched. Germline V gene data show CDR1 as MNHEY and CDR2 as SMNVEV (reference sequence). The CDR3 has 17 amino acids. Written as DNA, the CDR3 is TGTGCCAGCAGTCCCAGGGACAGGGGGGATTCGAACACTGAAGCTTTCTTT. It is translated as CASSPRDRGDSNTEAFF.

CDR3 amino acids: CASSSRGSNEKLFF. The DNA for the CDR3 is TGTGCCAGCTCATCCAGGGGTTCCAATGAAAAACTGTTTTTT. The rearrangement uses TRBV18 and TRBJ1-4, with D possibly matching TRBD1 (6 bases). The V end was cut by 5 bases, the J end by 5 bases, with 12 bases between. Germline CDR1 is KGHSH and CDR2 is LQKENI. CDR3 size: 14 residues.

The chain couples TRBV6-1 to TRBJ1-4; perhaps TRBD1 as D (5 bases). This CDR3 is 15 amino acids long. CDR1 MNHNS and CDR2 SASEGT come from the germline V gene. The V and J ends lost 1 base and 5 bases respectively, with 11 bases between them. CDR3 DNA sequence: TGTGCCAGCAGTGAAGATGGCAGGGTCAATGAAAAACTGTTTTTT. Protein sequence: CASSEDGRVNEKLFF.